This TCR beta chain was captured in a study of T-cell reconstitution after alpha-beta-depleted transplantation in children (dated by TCRdb to the mid-2010s). Broadly, across the study: The study quantitatively tracked T-cell immune reconstitution after TCRalphabeta/CD19-depleted allogeneic hematopoietic cell transplantation in children using TCR repertoire profiling.

This clonotype was counted at least ten times. Its antigen specificity is not known. Base qualities are not provided; no much larger clone lies one nucleotide away. The library relied on PCR. The reads were generated on an Illumina HiSeq 2500. Molecular barcoding was employed in the preparation of TCR libraries, with unique molecular identifiers being used to normalize TCRbeta repertoire quantification. TCRdb reprocessed the public reads (quality trimming at Q25 with fastp, clone calling with MiXCR) and kept in-frame beta chains. Each CDR3 protein gets just one entry, which takes the most common genes and DNA from the rows behind it. This sample has 150,000 to 200,000 distinct CDR3 sequences in its table, and 14% to 15% of those were observed once. Roughly 13% of the sample rests with the top ten. This TCR came from a human donor who donated a stem cell graft to a child with acute lymphoblastic leukemia. Sequenced here: PBMCs from the stem cell graft donor, sampled from the stem cell graft.

The CDR3 region has the sequence CASSLGTGGETQYF. The DNA is TGTGCCAGCAGTTTAGGGACAGGTGGAGAGACCCAGTACTTC. Recombination joined TRBV12-3 or TRBV12-4 with TRBJ2-5; 7 bases in the middle match TRBD1. Compared with germline, V lacks 1 base and J lacks 4 bases; bases without a gene match: 3. From cysteine to phenylalanine, the CDR3 is 14 amino acids long. Only the CDR3 DNA stays, 42 bases, in frame from base 1.